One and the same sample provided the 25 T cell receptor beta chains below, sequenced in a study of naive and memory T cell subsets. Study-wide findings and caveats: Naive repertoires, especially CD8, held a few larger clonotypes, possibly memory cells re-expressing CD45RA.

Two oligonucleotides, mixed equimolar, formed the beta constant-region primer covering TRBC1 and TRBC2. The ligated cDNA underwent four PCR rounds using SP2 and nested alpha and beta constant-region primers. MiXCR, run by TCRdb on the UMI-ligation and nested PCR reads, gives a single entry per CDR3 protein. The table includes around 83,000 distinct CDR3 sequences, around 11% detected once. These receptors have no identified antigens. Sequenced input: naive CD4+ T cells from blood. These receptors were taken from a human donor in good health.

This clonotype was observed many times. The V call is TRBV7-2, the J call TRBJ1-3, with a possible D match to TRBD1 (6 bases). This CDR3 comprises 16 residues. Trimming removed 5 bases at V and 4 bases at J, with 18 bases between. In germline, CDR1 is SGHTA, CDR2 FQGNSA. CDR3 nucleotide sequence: TGTGCCAGCAGCCTAGGACAGCGGGGAGCCGGAAACACCATATATTTT. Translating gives CASSLGQRGAGNTIYF.

The CDR3 sequence is CASSMGHGGSNQPQHF. The DNA of the CDR3 is TGTGCCAGTAGTATGGGGCACGGGGGCAGCAATCAGCCCCAGCATTTT. The chain recombines TRBV19 with TRBJ1-5, with D possibly matching TRBD1 (6 bases). V lost 3 bases and J lost 1, with 13 bases in between. The CDR3 extends over 16 amino acids. Per germline, CDR1 LNHDA and CDR2 SQIVND (reference sequence).

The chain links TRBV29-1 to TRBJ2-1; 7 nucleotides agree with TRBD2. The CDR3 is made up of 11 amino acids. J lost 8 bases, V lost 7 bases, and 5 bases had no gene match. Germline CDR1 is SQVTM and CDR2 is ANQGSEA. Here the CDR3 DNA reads TGCAGCGCTAGCGGAGTGGATGAGCAGTTCTTC. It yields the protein CSASGVDEQFF.

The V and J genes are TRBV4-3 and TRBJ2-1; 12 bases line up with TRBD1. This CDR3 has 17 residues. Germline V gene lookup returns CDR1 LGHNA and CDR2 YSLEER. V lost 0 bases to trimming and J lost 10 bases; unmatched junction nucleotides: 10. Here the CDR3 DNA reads TGCGCCAGCAGCCAAGAACCCCGGGACAGGGGGCTCGGGGAGCAGTTCTTC. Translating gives CASSQEPRDRGLGEQFF.

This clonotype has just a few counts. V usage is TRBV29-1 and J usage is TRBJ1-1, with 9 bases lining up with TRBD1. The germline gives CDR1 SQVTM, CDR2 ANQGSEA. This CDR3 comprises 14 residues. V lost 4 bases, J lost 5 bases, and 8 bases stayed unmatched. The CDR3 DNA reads TGCAGCGTTGTCTACGGTGACAGGGGGACTGAAGCTTTCTTT. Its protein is CSVVYGDRGTEAFF.

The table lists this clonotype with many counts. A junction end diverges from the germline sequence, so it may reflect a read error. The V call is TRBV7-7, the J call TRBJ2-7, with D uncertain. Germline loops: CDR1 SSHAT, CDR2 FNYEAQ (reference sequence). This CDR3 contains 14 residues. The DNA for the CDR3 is TGTGCTAGCAGCTTATCGACGGACTCCTACGAGCAGTACTTC. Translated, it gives CASSLSTDSYEQYF.

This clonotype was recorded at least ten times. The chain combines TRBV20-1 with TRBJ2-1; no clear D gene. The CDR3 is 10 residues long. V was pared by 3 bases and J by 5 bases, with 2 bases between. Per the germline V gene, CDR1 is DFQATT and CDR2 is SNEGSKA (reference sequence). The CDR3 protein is CSARDNEQFF. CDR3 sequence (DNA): TGCAGTGCTAGGGACAATGAGCAGTTCTTC.

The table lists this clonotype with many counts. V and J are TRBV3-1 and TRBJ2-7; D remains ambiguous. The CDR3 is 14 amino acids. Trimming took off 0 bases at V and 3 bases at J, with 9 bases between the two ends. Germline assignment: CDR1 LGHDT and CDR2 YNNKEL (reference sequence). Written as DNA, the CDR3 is TGTGCCAGCAGCCAAGAAACGGCCCGCTACGAGCAGTACTTC. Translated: CASSQETARYEQYF.

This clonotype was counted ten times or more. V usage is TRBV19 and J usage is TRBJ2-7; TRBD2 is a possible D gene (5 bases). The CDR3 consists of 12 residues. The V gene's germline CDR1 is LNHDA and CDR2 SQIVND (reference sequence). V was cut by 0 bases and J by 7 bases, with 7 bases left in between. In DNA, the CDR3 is TGTGCCAGTAGTATAGACCCGGGGGAGCAGTACTTC. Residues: CASSIDPGEQYF. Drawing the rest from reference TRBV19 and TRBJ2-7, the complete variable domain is DGGITQSPKYLFRKEGQNVTLSCEQNLNHDAMYWYRQDPGQGLRLIYYSQIVNDFQKGDIAEGYSVSREKKESFPLTVTSAQKNPTAFYLCASSIDPGEQYFGPGTRLTVT.

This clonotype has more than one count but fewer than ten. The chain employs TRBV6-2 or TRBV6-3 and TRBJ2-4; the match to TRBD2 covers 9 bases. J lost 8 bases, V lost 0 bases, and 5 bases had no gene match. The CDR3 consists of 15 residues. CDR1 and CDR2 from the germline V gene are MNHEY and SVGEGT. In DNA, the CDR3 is TGTGCCAGCAGTTACTCTAGCGGGGGAATCTACATTCAGTACTTC. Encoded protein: CASSYSSGGIYIQYF.

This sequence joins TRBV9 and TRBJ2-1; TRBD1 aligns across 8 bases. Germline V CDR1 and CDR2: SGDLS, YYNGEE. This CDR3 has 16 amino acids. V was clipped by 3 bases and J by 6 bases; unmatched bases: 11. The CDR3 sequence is CASSDTGGPLGNEQFF. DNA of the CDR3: TGTGCCAGCAGCGATACAGGGGGACCCCTGGGCAATGAGCAGTTCTTC.

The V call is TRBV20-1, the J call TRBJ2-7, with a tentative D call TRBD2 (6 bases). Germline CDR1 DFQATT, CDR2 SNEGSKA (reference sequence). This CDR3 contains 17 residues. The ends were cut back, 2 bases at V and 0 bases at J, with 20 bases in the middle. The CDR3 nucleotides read TGCAGTGCTAGACGCGGGACCTCGGCTTCGAGCTCCTACGAGCAGTACTTC. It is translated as CSARRGTSASSSYEQYF.

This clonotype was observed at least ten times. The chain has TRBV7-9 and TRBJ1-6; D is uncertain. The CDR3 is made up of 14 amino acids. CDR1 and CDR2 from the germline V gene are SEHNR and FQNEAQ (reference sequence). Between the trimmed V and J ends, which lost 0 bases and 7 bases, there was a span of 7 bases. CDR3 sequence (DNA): TGTGCCAGCAGCTTAGCGGCCCCGAATTCACCCCTCCACTTT. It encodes CASSLAAPNSPLHF. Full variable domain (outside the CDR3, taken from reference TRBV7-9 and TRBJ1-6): DTGVSQNPRHKITKRGQNVTFRCDPISEHNRLYWYRQTLGQGPEFLTYFQNEAQLEKSRLLSDRFSAERPKGSFSTLEIQRTEQGDSAMYLCASSLAAPNSPLHFGNGTRLTVT.

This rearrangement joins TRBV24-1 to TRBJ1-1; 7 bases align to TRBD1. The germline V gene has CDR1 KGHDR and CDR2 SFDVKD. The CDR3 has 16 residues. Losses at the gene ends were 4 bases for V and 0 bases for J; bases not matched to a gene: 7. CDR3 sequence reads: CATSEDRISMNTEAFF. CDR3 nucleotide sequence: TGTGCCACCAGTGAGGACAGGATATCTATGAACACTGAAGCTTTCTTT.

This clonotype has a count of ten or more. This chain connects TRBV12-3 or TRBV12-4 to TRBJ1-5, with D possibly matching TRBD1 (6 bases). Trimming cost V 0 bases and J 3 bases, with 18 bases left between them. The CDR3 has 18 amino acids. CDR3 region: CASSLALTGSTTNQPQHF. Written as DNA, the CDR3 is TGTGCCAGCAGTTTAGCCCTGACAGGTTCGACGACCAATCAGCCCCAGCATTTT.

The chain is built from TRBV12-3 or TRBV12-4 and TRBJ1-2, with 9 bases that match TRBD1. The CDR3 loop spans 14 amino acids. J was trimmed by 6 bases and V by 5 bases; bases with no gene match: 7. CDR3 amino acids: CASSLTGTGNGYTF. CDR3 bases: TGTGCCAGCAGTCTAACCGGGACAGGGAATGGCTACACCTTC.

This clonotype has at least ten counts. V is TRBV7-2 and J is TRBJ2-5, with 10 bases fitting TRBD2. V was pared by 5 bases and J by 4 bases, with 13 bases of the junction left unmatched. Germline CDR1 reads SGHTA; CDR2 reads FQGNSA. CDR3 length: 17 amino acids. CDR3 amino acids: CASSQRGGGQGRETQYF. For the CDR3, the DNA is TGTGCCAGCAGCCAGCGGGGGGGAGGACAGGGCCGAGAGACCCAGTACTTC.

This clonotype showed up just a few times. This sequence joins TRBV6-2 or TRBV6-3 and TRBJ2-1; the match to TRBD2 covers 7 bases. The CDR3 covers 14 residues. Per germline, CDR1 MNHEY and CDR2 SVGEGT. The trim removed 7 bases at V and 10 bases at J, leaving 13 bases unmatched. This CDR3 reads CASTSMGGDGEQFF. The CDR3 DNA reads TGTGCCAGCACATCAATGGGGGGGGACGGAGAGCAGTTCTTC.

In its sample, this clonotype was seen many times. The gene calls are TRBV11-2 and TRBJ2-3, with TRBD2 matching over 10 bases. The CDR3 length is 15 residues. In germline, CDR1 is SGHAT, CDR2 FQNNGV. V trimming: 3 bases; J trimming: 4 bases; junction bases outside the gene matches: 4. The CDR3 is CASSFTAGGPDTQYF. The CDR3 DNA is TGTGCCAGCAGCTTTACAGCGGGGGGGCCAGATACGCAGTATTTT.

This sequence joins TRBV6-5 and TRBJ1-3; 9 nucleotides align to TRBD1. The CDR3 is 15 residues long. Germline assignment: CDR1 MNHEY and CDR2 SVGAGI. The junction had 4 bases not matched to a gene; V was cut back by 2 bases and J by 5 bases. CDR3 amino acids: CASSYTGQGRNTIYF. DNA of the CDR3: TGTGCCAGCAGTTACACAGGACAGGGGAGAAACACCATATATTTT.

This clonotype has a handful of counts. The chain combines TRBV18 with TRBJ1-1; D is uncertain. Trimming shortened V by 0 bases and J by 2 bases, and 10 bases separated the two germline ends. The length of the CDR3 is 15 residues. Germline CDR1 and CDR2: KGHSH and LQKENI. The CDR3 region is CASSPPEGANTEAFF. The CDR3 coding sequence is TGTGCCAGCTCACCACCTGAAGGAGCTAACACTGAAGCTTTCTTT.

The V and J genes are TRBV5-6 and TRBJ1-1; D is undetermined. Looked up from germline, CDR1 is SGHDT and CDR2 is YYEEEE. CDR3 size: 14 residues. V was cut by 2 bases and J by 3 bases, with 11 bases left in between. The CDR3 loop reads CASSFSGRYTEAFF. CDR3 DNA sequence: TGTGCCAGCAGCTTTTCCGGGAGGTACACTGAAGCTTTCTTT. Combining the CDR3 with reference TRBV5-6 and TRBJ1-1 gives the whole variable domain DAGVTQSPTHLIKTRGQQVTLRCSPKSGHDTVSWYQQALGQGPQFIFQYYEEEERQRGNFPDRFSGHQFPNYSSELNVNALLLGDSALYLCASSFSGRYTEAFFGQGTRLTVV.

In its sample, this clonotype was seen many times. CDR3 residues: CASSRRDRPLSEQYF. CDR3 nucleotide sequence: TGTGCCAGCAGCCGCCGGGACAGGCCTTTGAGCGAGCAGTACTTC. V usage is TRBV28 and J usage is TRBJ2-7; 8 positions agree with TRBD1. V lost 6 bases and J lost 6; bases outside the gene matches: 13. This CDR3 spans 15 amino acids. Germline-derived CDR1 and CDR2 are MDHEN and SYDVKM.

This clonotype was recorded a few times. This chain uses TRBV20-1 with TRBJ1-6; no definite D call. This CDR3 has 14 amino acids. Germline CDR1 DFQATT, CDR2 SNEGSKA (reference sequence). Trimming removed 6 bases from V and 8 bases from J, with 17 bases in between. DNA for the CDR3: TGCAGTGCCTCCAAACAATACAAGGATTCACCCCTCCACTTT. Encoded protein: CSASKQYKDSPLHF.

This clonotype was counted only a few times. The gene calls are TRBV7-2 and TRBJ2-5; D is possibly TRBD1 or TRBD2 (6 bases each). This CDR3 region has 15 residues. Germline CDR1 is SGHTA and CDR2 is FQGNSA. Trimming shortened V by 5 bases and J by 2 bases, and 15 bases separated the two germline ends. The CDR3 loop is CASSGGPGLQETQYF. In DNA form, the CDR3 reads TGTGCCAGCAGCGGGGGGCCAGGGCTACAAGAGACCCAGTACTTC.